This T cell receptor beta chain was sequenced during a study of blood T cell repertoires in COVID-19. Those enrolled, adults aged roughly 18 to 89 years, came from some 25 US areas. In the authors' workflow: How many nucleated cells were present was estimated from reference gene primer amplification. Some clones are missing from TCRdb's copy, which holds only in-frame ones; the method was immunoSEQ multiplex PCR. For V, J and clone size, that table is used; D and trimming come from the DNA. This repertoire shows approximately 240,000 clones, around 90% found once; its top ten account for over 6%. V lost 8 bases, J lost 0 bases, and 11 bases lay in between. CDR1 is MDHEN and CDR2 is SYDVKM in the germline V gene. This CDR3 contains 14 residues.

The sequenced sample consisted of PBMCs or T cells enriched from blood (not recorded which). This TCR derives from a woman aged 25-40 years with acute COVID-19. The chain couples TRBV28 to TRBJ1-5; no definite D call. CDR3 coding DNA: TGTGCCAGCTGTCAGGTGAATAGCAATCAGCCCCAGCATTTT. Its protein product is CASCQVNSNQPQHF. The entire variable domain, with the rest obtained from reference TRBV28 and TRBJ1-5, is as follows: DVKVTQSSRYLVKRTGEKVFLECVQDMDHENMFWYRQDPGLGLRLIYFSYDVKMKEKGDIPEGYSVSREKKERFSLILESASTNQTSMYLCASCQVNSNQPQHFGDGTRLSIL.